This TCR beta chain came from a study of CD39 and CD103 CD8 tumor-infiltrating T cells. The data were produced by immunoSEQ multiplex PCR, yet TCRdb's version contains in-frame clones alone and is incomplete. The data contain over 15,000 clones, around nine tenths of them singletons. V dropped 2 bases and J dropped 0 bases, with 17 bases sitting between them. The CDR3 runs 18 residues. Per germline, CDR1 LNHDA and CDR2 SQIVND (reference sequence). Memory CD8 T cells were sorted as CD8+CD4-CD45RA-, any CCR7 status. This TCR derives from a human donor with head and neck squamous cell carcinoma. This sequence joins TRBV19 and TRBJ1-5; D is uncertain. Source material: CD8+ T cells sorted from blood. Subset described: total memory CD8 T cells (CD45RA-CCR7+/-) from blood or uninvolved lymph node. The DNA of the CDR3 is TGTGCCAGTAGTATAAGGCTCGATCAGGAAATTAGCAATCAGCCCCAGCATTTT. Translated, it gives CASSIRLDQEISNQPQHF. Combining the CDR3 with reference TRBV19 and TRBJ1-5 gives the whole variable domain DGGITQSPKYLFRKEGQNVTLSCEQNLNHDAMYWYRQDPGQGLRLIYYSQIVNDFQKGDIAEGYSVSREKKESFPLTVTSAQKNPTAFYLCASSIRLDQEISNQPQHFGDGTRLSIL.